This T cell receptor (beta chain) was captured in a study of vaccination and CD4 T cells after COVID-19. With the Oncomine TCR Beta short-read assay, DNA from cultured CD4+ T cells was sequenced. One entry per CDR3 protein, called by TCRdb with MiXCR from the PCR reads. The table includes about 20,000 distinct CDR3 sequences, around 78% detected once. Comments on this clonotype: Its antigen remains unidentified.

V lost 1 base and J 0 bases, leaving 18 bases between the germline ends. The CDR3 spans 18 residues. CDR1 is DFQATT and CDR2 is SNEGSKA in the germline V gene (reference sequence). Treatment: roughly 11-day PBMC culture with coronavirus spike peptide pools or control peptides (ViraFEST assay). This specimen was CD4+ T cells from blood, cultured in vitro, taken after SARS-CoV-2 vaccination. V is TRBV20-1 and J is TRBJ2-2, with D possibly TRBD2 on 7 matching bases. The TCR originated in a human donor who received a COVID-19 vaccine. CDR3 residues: CSARGSEGGVSNTGELFF. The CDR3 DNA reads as TGCAGTGCTAGAGGGTCAGAGGGGGGGGTGTCGAACACCGGGGAGCTGTTTTTT.